This TCR beta chain was found in a study of Ad26.COV2.S vaccination and SARS-CoV-2 variants (dated by TCRdb to the early 2020s). Regarding the complete study: Vaccine-arm donors were drawn from COV1001, a multicentre, randomized, double-blind, placebo-controlled phase I-IIa trial of Ad26.COV2.S in healthy adults. Trial participants were randomized into five groups of five, in which low-dose or high-dose Ad26.COV2.S was given once or twice, or placebo was given on both occasions. TCRbeta repertoire sequencing served as the tool for gauging how specific and how broad the SARS-CoV-2-reactive T cell receptors were following Ad26.COV2.S vaccination. Investigators did not know the trial group allocation while performing experiments and assessing outcomes. A total of roughly 32 samples were included in the TCR-sequenced set, comprising some 20 Ad26.COV2.S vaccine recipients, 5 placebo recipients and 8 SARS-CoV-2 convalescent individuals. Dosing of Ad26.COV2.S was intramuscular, at either 5x10^10 or 1x10^11 viral particles, delivered as one shot or as two shots spaced 56 days apart.

The immunoSEQ Assay was used to sequence TCRbeta CDR3 regions. After extraction, genomic DNA underwent amplification by bias-controlled multiplex PCR, followed by high-throughput sequencing. The original pipeline was this. To quantify the absolute abundance of every unique TCRbeta CDR3 region, sequences were collapsed and filtered. T cell fraction was estimated by normalizing TCRbeta template counts to usable DNA, with usable DNA measured through amplification of reference genes found in all nucleated cells. Repertoire TCRs were annotated as SARS-CoV-2-specific when V gene, CDR3 amino acid sequence and J gene were exactly matched to a known reactive TCR set. MIRA supplied the reference SARS-CoV-2 TCR set, which was filtered for enrichment in COVID-19-positive ImmuneCODE repertoires so that public or cross-reactive TCRs were removed. Drawing on the MIRA antigens, annotated TCRs were analysed further at the level of specific ORF or position within ORF. Depth was the summed frequency of annotated unique rearrangements, while breadth was defined as annotated unique rearrangements over total unique productive rearrangements. Two-sided Wilcoxon rank-sum tests were used to compare TCR breadth between groups. The table comes from immuneACCESS by way of TCRdb, which keeps in-frame sequences with V and J called. Part of the clones is missing from these tables; in studies checked, under half for an unresolved V gene and the rest for unknown reasons. V and J calls plus clone size are reproduced from that table; the DNA served to infer D and trimming. This sample is represented by under 300,000 clones; around 85% of them were singletons. The ten largest clones capture 2.9% of the sample.

The treatment or condition tag for this specimen amounts to: over 15 received Ad26.COV2.S at low or high dose, single or two shots; several received placebo; per-sample allocation not given. For vaccine and placebo recipients, repertoires were sequenced using samples collected on day 63 after the first injection. Cohort 1b enrolled around 24 adults aged 18-55 years at a single site in Boston, USA, between 29 July and 7 August 2020. As a vaccine, Ad26.COV2.S was a replication-incompetent adenovirus type 26 vector that expressed a prefusion-stabilized SARS-CoV-2 spike protein derived from the original Wuhan strain. Notes on this clone: The target of this receptor is not known. No per-base quality is available; no much larger clone lies one base away.

General conclusions and limits of the study: Substantial breadth of spike-specific CD8+ and CD4+ T cell responses was reported after vaccination. The study lacked the statistical power to compare responses across vaccine doses or regimens. Spike-specific TCR breadth was higher in Ad26.COV2.S recipients than in placebo recipients (P = 0.0014). The authors noted that the TCR breadth and depth analyses may have underestimated total T cell responses. Comparable non-spike TCR breadth was observed between vaccine and placebo recipients, consistent with only spike being contained in the vaccine.

Taken from the germline V gene, the CDR1 and CDR2 loops are LGHNA and YSLEER. The CDR3 covers 15 residues, taking in both the cysteine and the phenylalanine. CDR3 DNA only is kept here, 45 bases in frame from base 1. A distance of 12 bases separates the germline ends of V and J, which lose 2 bases and 4 bases respectively. This chain joins TRBV4-3 to TRBJ2-1, with the identity of the D gene unclear. This TCR came from a person aged 18-65 years who received the Ad26.COV2.S COVID-19 vaccine or a placebo. The source material was peripheral blood, sampled in a trial of Ad26.COV2.S vaccine versus placebo. The DNA reads TGCGCCAGCAGCCAACAAGGGAAGGCGTACAATGAGCAGTTCTTC. Its coded protein is CASSQQGKAYNEQFF.